This entry describes one T cell receptor beta chain. The antigen it recognizes is unknown. No quality values exist for individual bases; no much larger clone is one base distant. This sample is part of a study of regulatory T cells in long-lasting Graves disease (dated by TCRdb to the early 2020s). Some background on the complete study: Patients with newly diagnosed Graves' disease had been on antithyroid drugs for under 3 months. Persistent Graves' disease patients were compared with newly diagnosed Graves' disease patients by peripheral blood TCR sequencing and RNA sequencing. The study was registered as a clinical trial and conducted in China. TCR sequencing covered roughly 13 persistent and approximately 20 newly diagnosed Graves' disease patients, 33 samples in total. What the work shows at the level of the full study, not this receptor alone: Persistent disease showed preferential use of TRBV28, TRBJ1-2 and TRBJ2-5, whereas newly diagnosed disease favored TRBV20-1 and TRBJ2-1. The study examined only peripheral blood because the primary lesion, thyroid tissue, could not be accessed. Compared with newly diagnosed patients, persistent Graves' disease patients had lower TCR Shannon entropy and fewer highly expanded clones, which suggests clonal expansion. The authors acknowledged the small sample size as a limitation that may reduce accuracy. Patients with persistent disease shared more public clonotypes (approximately 2,500) than newly diagnosed patients did (nearly 1,000). Sequencing and analysis were limited to the TCR beta chain.

A distance of 18 bases separates the germline ends of V and J, which lose 0 bases and 7 bases respectively. The CDR3 sequence holds 16 residues, the cysteine and phenylalanine included. CDR3 DNA is the only sequence kept; it has 48 bases, read in frame from the first base. The sample's time point label, decoded: newly diagnosed GD, antithyroid drugs for less than 3 months. For both TCR sequencing and RNA sequencing, RNA was extracted from PBMCs using TRIzol. Graves' disease was diagnosed according to American Thyroid Association guidelines. Recruitment of patients was carried out at an endocrinology department in Xi'an, China. Each patient gave about 10 milliliters of peripheral blood, collected in an EDTA anticoagulant tube. Ficoll Paque Plus density gradient separation was used to isolate PBMCs, and no further T cell sorting was done. An Agilent 2100 Bioanalyzer and agarose gel were used to assess RNA quality, and a NanoDrop 2000 was used to measure RNA concentration.

Library generation was performed with multiplex PCR. The sequencing machine was an Illumina HiSeq 4000. iRepertoire HTBI primers and Arm-PCR amplification of CDR3 regions were used to construct TCR beta libraries. Gel purification was performed on PCR products prior to sequencing. As for the authors' bioinformatics: A total of 62 TRBV and 14 TRBJ segments were identified across samples and were used for gene usage analysis of CDR3 amino acid clonotypes. COPE and FqMerger were used to merge the filtered high-quality paired reads into contigs. Contigs were aligned with BLAST to IMGT TRBV, TRBD and TRBJ reference genes, and CDR3 was defined per IMGT. Clonotypes above 0.1% frequency were classified as highly expanded clones. Shannon entropy was used to measure repertoire diversity, and the Gini coefficient was used to measure V-J evenness. A clonotype found in more than one individual was treated as public. Starting from the raw public reads, TCRdb applied fastp trimming at Q25, assembled clones with MiXCR and retained in-frame beta chains. Duplicate CDR3 protein sequences are folded into a single record with the most common DNA and genes. The V and J calls, along with clone size, are taken from TCRdb and not from the paper's own processing. Present in this sample are roughly 440,000 distinct CDR3 sequences, about 16% of which were seen just once. The top ten clonotypes cover approximately 22% of the sample.

This sample was shared with a second study, whose subject was T cells in Graves' hyperthyroidism and ophthalmopathy. From that second study: A patient counted as having stable Graves' hyperthyroidism if no progression to ophthalmopathy occurred over 18 months of follow-up. Hyperthyroidism patients were newly diagnosed, had a disease duration of under 2 months, and were aged 18 to 65 years. The study excluded patients with uncontrolled infections, other autoimmune diseases, pregnancy or lactation. Diagnoses relied on clinical symptoms, serum thyroxine and TRAb, thyroid ultrasound and orbital computed tomography. The TCR CDR3 was subjected to a first round of RT-PCR using the HTBI primer set and the Qiagen OneStep RT-PCR kit. Most expanded thyroid clonotypes (frequency above 0.001) were also detected in blood, suggesting blood repertoires may reflect thyroid immune responses. A model built on a 13 V-J signature distinguished ophthalmopathy from stable hyperthyroidism, reaching 85% to 90% sensitivity and about 81% specificity in cross-validation and 80%/75% in testing. During validation, the model predicted progression to ophthalmopathy a median of approximately 7 months ahead of onset, with more than 55% sensitivity and less than 85% specificity. A discovery cohort of around 98 patients, fewer than 50 with Graves' ophthalmopathy and 55 to 60 with stable Graves' hyperthyroidism, was used to find distinguishing TCR V-J signatures. Prospective prediction of ophthalmopathy was tested in an independent validation cohort consisting of roughly 19 hyperthyroidism patients and approximately 16 patients who later progressed to ophthalmopathy. The 100 discovery patients were randomly split 7:3 into training and test sets. In addition, the study compared T-cell repertoires in thyroid tissue and in blood from about 6 Graves' hyperthyroidism patients. Once sampling was done, hyperthyroidism patients were given methimazole at a starting dose of 30 mg daily, whereas ophthalmopathy patients were given high-dose intravenous methylprednisolone. The libraries were constructed in a second round of multiplex PCR and then size-selected and purified. Paired-end sequencing of the libraries was performed with 100 bp reads on an Illumina HiSeq2000. SOAPnuke was used to process the raw data, removing reads that contained adapters or uncalled bases, had a mean Phred below 15, or lacked an exact match to the constant primer or identifier. High-quality paired reads were merged with COPE v1.2.5, and unique nucleotide sequences were defined as clonotypes. MiTCR v1.1 was used to align clonotypes to the IMGT TRBV, TRBD and TRBJ reference segments. The analysis included only V-J combinations with a frequency above 0.0001, which together covered more than 98% of the repertoires. A TCS score was defined as the ratio between F50 (clonal expansion) and ExV (chaos), using BLOSUM62-based TCRdist between CDR3 peptides within each V-J. Welch's t-statistics and random forest reduced just over 500 V-J features to roughly 13, which were used in a naive Bayes classifier (R e1071). Sample size was not statistically predetermined, and investigators were not blinded to group allocation. The paper reports TCR Vbeta CDR3 sequencing of some 140 peripheral blood samples: approximately 43 ophthalmopathy, under 80 hyperthyroidism and around 17 progressor patients.

This sequence uses TRBV12-3 or TRBV12-4 and TRBJ2-5; a tentative D call is TRBD1 (5 bases match). Sample: peripheral blood mononuclear cells (PBMCs), taken at new diagnosis, from a patient treated with antithyroid drugs. The origin of this receptor is a woman younger than 35 with Graves disease. Donor details come from another sample of the same person, matched by shared clones. The CDR3 reads as follows: CASSLADPGPVGTQYF. The nucleotide sequence is TGTGCCAGCAGTTTAGCGGACCCAGGGCCCGTGGGGACCCAGTACTTC.